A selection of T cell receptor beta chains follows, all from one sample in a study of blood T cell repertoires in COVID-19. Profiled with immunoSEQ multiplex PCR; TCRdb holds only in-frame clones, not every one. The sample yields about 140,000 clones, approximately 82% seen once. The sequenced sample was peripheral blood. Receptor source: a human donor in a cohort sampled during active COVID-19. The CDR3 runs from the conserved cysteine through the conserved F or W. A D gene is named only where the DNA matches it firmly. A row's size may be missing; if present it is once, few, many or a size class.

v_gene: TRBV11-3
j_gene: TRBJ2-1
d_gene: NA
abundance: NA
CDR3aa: CASSNGGKIYNEQFF
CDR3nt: TGTGCCAGCAGCAATGGCGGGAAAATCTACAATGAGCAGTTCTTC

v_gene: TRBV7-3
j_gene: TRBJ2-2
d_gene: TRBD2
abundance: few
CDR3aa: CASSLGLAGPTGELFF
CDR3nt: TGTGCCAGCAGTTTGGGACTAGCGGGACCCACCGGGGAGCTGTTTTTT

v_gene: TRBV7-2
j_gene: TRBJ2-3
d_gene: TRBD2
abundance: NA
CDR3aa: CASRRTSGSRSQYF
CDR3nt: TGTGCCAGCAGGAGGACTAGCGGGAGTAGGTCGCAGTATTTT

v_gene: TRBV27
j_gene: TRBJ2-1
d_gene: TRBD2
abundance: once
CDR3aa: CASSQTSGTTYNEQFF
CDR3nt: TGTGCCAGCAGCCAGACTAGCGGGACTACCTACAATGAGCAGTTCTTC

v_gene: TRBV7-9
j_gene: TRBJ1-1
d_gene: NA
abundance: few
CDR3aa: CASSLGLAMNTEAFF
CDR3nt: TGTGCCAGCAGCTTAGGTCTAGCTATGAACACTGAAGCTTTCTTT

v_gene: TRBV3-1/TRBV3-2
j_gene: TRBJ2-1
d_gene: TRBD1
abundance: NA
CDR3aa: CASSPRDSLYNEQFF
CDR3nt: TGTGCCAGCAGCCCCCGGGACAGCCTCTACAATGAGCAGTTCTTC

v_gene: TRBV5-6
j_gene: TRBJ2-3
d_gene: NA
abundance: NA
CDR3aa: CASSQDFSTDTQYF
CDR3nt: TGTGCCAGCAGCCAGGACTTCTCCACAGATACGCAGTATTTT

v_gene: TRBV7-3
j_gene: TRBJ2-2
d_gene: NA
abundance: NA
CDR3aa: CASSPYIQTGELFF
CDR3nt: TGTGCCAGCAGCCCATACATCCAAACCGGGGAGCTGTTTTTT

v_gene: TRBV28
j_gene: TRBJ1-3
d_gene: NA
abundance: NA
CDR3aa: CASSPRGSSSSGNTIYF
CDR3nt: TGTGCCAGCAGTCCCCGAGGCAGTTCGAGCTCTGGAAACACCATATATTTT

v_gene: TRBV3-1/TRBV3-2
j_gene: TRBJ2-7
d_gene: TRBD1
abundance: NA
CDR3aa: CASSRQGAYEQYF
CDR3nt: TGTGCCAGCAGCCGACAGGGGGCCTACGAGCAGTACTTC

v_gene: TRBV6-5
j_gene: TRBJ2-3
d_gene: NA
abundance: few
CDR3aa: CASIRQENTDTQYF
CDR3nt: TGTGCCAGCATCCGACAGGAAAACACAGATACGCAGTATTTT

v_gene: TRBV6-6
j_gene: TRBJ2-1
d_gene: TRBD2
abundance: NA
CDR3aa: CASSNSGRNPYNEQFF
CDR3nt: TGTGCCAGCAGTAATAGCGGGAGAAACCCCTACAATGAGCAGTTCTTC

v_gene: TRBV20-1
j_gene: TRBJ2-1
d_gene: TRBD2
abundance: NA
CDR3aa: CSASRTGGYNEQFF
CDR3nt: TGCAGTGCTAGTAGAACGGGAGGGTACAATGAGCAGTTCTTC

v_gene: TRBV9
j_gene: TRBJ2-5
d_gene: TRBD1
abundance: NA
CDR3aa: CASSPGTDQETQYF
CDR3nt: TGTGCCAGCAGCCCCGGGACAGACCAAGAGACCCAGTACTTC

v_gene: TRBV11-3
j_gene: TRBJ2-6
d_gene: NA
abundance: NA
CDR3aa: CASSFTGANVLTF
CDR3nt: TGTGCCAGCAGCTTCACTGGGGCCAACGTCCTGACTTTC

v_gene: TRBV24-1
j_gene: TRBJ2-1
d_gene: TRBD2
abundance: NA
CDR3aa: CATRGTAGSRDEQFF
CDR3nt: TGTGCCACCAGAGGAACAGCGGGAAGTAGGGATGAGCAGTTCTTC

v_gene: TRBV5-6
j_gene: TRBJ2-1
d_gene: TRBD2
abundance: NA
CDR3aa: CASSFGLALGDEQFF
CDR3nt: TGTGCCAGCAGCTTCGGACTAGCGCTTGGCGATGAGCAGTTCTTC

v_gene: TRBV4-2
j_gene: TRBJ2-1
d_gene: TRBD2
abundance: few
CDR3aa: CASSPQIAGGHEQFF
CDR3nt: TGTGCCAGCAGCCCCCAGATAGCGGGAGGACATGAGCAGTTCTTC

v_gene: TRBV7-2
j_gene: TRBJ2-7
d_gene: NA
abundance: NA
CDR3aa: CASSFTQGSNEQYF
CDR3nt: TGTGCCAGCAGCTTTACGCAGGGGTCCAACGAGCAGTACTTC

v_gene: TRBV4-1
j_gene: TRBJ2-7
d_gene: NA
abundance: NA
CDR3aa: CASSQDGRSIYEQYF
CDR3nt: TGCGCCAGCAGCCAAGATGGCCGTTCGATCTACGAGCAGTACTTC

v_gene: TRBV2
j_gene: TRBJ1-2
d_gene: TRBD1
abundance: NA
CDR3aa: CASSPRTGAYGYTF
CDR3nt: TGTGCCAGCAGCCCGCGGACAGGGGCCTATGGCTACACCTTC

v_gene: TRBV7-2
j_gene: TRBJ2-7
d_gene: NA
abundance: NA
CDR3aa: CASSLGRTGNEQYF
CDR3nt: TGTGCCAGCAGCTTAGGGCGGACTGGAAACGAGCAGTACTTC

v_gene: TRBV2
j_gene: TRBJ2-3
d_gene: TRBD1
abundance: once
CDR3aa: CASSEAGRGTDTQYF
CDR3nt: TGTGCCAGCAGTGAAGCGGGCAGGGGGACAGATACGCAGTATTTT

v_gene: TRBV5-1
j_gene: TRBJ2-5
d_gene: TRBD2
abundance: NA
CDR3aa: CASSFTSGQETQYF
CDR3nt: TGCGCCAGCAGCTTTACTAGCGGCCAAGAGACCCAGTACTTC

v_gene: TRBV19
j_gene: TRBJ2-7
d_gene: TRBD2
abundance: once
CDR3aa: CASSIRGSGSYEQYF
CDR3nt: TGTGCCAGTAGTATTAGGGGCAGCGGGAGCTACGAGCAGTACTTC

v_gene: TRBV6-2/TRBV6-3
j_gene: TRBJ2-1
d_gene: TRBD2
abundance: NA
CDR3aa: CASSPYPAGAGEQFF
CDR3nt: TGTGCCAGCAGTCCGTATCCAGCGGGAGCGGGTGAGCAGTTCTTC

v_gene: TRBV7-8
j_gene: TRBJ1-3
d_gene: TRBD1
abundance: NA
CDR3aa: CASSRAGGPAAGRIYF
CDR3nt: TGTGCCAGCAGCCGCGCAGGGGGACCAGCGGCTGGAAGAATATATTTT

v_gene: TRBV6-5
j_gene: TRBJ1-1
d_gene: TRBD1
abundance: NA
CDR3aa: CASNPGTVNTEAFF
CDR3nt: TGTGCCAGCAACCCCGGGACAGTGAACACTGAAGCTTTCTTT

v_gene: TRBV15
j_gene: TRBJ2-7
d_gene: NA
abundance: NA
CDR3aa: CATSRDPGYEQYF
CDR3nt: TGTGCCACCAGCAGAGATCCCGGTTACGAGCAGTACTTC

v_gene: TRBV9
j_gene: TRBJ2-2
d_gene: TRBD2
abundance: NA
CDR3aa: CASSVVPSGRTGELFF
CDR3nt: TGTGCCAGCAGCGTAGTGCCTAGCGGGAGGACCGGGGAGCTGTTTTTT

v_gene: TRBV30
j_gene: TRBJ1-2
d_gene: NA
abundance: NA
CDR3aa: CAWSQGIYGYTF
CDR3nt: TGTGCCTGGAGTCAGGGGATCTATGGCTACACCTTC

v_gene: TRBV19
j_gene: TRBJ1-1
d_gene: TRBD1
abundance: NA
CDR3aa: CASSPDRDYTEAFF
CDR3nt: TGTGCCAGTAGTCCGGACAGGGATTATACTGAAGCTTTCTTT